Sequencing of this T cell receptor beta chain was carried out in a study of tumor and adjacent non-tumor tissue in lung cancer. Study-level background: Histology: about a dozen adenocarcinoma, a couple of squamous cell carcinoma, 1 small cell lung cancer. Each sample yielded 3.5 million to 5 million productive TCRbeta reads on average. Study-wide findings and caveats: Significantly higher TCR diversity was found in tumor than normal lung. Tumor repertoires had a smaller top 100 clone share than normal lung.

The template was RNA from unsorted bulk tissue. Comment on this clonotype: Its matching antigen is unknown. At one boundary the junction diverges from the germline segment, which might be a read error.

This CDR3 has 13 amino acids. CDR1 DFQATT and CDR2 SNEGSKA come from the germline V gene (reference sequence). TCRbeta libraries were built with three rounds of nested PCR, modified from ARM-PCR. TCRdb itself ran the multiplex PCR reads through MiXCR, one entry per CDR3 protein. This table has 95,000 to 150,000 distinct CDR3 sequences, around three fifths appearing once. The chain recombines TRBV20-1 with TRBJ2-7, with TRBD1 as a possible D gene (6 bases). This receptor was identified in a man aged 25-40 years with non-small cell lung cancer. The sequencing input was lung tumor tissue. CDR3 region: CSTRDLQGYEQYF. The CDR3 region has the DNA TGCAGTACTAGAGATTTACAGGGCTACGAGCAGTACTTC.